The clone carrying this TCR beta chain was recorded many times. Its antigen is unknown. CDR1 is SQVTM and CDR2 is ANQGSEA in the germline V gene. There are 14 residues in the CDR3. V was clipped by 2 bases and J by 3 bases; unmatched bases: 5. This sample was included in a study of T-cell reconstitution after alpha-beta-depleted transplantation in children. Notes on the study in general: The authors attributed T-cell counts and diversity one year after transplant mostly to newly produced T cells. Alpha-beta T cells about two months after transplant reportedly derived from several hundred expanded graft clones. In some patients, recipient T cells and intrathymic progenitors surviving conditioning explained high day-60 diversity.

Unique molecular identifiers were built into the TCRbeta library. TCRdb recomputed calls from the PCR reads with MiXCR, one row per CDR3 protein. The table includes 150,000 to 250,000 distinct CDR3 sequences, roughly 6.3% detected once. The source was PBMCs, collected before TCRalphabeta/CD19-depleted stem cell transplant. The TCR comes from a girl under two years old with combined immunodeficiency, due to receive a stem cell transplant. The V and J genes are TRBV29-1 and TRBJ2-3, with 7 bases fitting TRBD2. CDR3 sequence: CSVEFLAETDTQYF. The CDR3 DNA reads TGCAGCGTTGAATTCCTAGCGGAGACAGATACGCAGTATTTT.